These 12 T cell receptor beta chains were all obtained from the same sample, sequenced in a study of T cell responses to AZD1222 COVID-19 vaccine (dated by TCRdb to about 2021). This specimen's time point label, per the study, means: sample from adult after SARS-CoV-2 infection, after symptom onset. Library generation was performed with the immunoSEQ multiplex PCR assay. TCRdb's version of the immuneACCESS table is confined to in-frame rearrangements and falls short of the full clone set. An unresolved V gene accounts for under half of the shortfall where checked; the remainder is of unknown origin. A total of some 150,000 clones appear in this sample, roughly nine tenths of them only once. The ten largest account for 5.5% to 8% of the sample. Material: peripheral blood, obtained after recovery from COVID-19. These receptors originate from an adult who had recovered from COVID-19.

The chain uses TRBV5-1 and TRBJ1-1; D is unclear. The V end was cut by 4 bases, the J end by 1 base, with 8 bases between. CDR3 length: 13 residues. CDR1 is SGHRS, CDR2 YFSETQ, per germline. CDR3 sequence (DNA): TGCGCCAGCAGCGGCGCGGGGAACACTGAAGCTTTCTTT. Amino acids: CASSGAGNTEAFF.

The chain recombines TRBV3-1 (or the pseudogene TRBV3-2) with TRBJ1-5; a possible D gene is TRBD1 (6 bases). The CDR3 is 15 amino acids. Germline CDR1 and CDR2: LGHDT and YNNKEL (reference sequence). Trimming removed 2 bases at V and 3 bases at J, with 11 bases between. The CDR3 reads CASSQRGVHNQPQHF. The CDR3 coding sequence is TGTGCCAGCAGCCAAAGGGGGGTTCACAATCAGCCCCAGCATTTT.

This sequence joins TRBV12-3 or TRBV12-4 and TRBJ2-7; D possibly matches TRBD1 or TRBD2 (5 bases each). The V end was cut by 6 bases, the J end by 6 bases, with 9 bases between. The CDR3 consists of 11 residues. The CDR3 here is CASSPGTEQYF. The CDR3, as DNA: TGTGCCAGCAGCCCTGGGACCGAGCAGTACTTC.

The V gene is TRBV11-2, the J gene TRBJ1-1; D may be TRBD1 (5 bases). V was shortened by 4 bases and J by 5 bases, with 8 bases between the two germline ends. Germline V gene lookup returns CDR1 SGHAT and CDR2 FQNNGV. This CDR3 contains 12 residues. CDR3 DNA: TGTGCCAGCAGCTCAGGGTGGACTGAAGCTTTCTTT. The encoded protein is CASSSGWTEAFF.

The chain carries TRBV18 and TRBJ1-2, with 9 bases that match TRBD1. With 3 bases clipped from V and 2 bases from J, the junction kept 1 base outside the gene matches. The CDR3 covers 14 residues. Germline lookup yields CDR1 KGHSH and CDR2 LQKENI. As DNA, the CDR3 is TGTGCCAGCTCACCGGGGACAGGGAACTATGGCTACACCTTC. It specifies CASSPGTGNYGYTF.

The chain couples TRBV27 to TRBJ2-1; 10 nucleotides line up with TRBD1. V lost 6 bases and J lost 8; bases outside the gene matches: 10. The CDR3 has 15 amino acids. The germline V gene has CDR1 MNHEY and CDR2 SMNVEV (reference sequence). In DNA form, the CDR3 reads TGTGCCAGCAGCTTTCGGACAGGGGGAGACCATGAGCAGTTCTTC. As protein: CASSFRTGGDHEQFF.

This clone was seen a handful of times. The junction and the germline gene differ at one end; a read error may be behind it. V and J are TRBV25-1 and TRBJ1-3; a possible D gene is TRBD1 (5 bases). This CDR3 has 11 amino acids. Germline-derived CDR1 and CDR2 are MGHDK and SYGVNS. The CDR3 is CASSEGHSETF. As DNA, the CDR3 is TGTGCCAGCAGTGAAGGACATTCTGAGACCTTT.

The chain combines TRBV28 with TRBJ1-5; no clear D gene. This CDR3 is 12 amino acids long. Trimming shortened V by 8 bases and J by 6 bases, and 11 bases separated the two germline ends. In germline, CDR1 is MDHEN, CDR2 SYDVKM. The CDR3 reads CASGVFSQPQHF. The CDR3 nucleotides read TGTGCCAGCGGAGTGTTTAGTCAGCCCCAGCATTTT.

This rearrangement joins TRBV19 to TRBJ2-1, with 7 bases aligning to TRBD1. The V gene's germline CDR1 is LNHDA and CDR2 SQIVND (reference sequence). V gave up 0 bases and J gave up 6 bases; unmatched junction bases: 8. The CDR3 covers 16 residues. The CDR3 DNA sequence: TGTGCCAGTAGTATAGACCCGGGACAGTCATCCAATGAGCAGTTCTTC. It is translated as CASSIDPGQSSNEQFF.

V usage is TRBV4-3 and J usage is TRBJ2-3; unclear D gene. CDR1 is LGHNA, CDR2 YSLEER, per germline. Trimming shortened V by 1 base and J by 1 base, and 12 bases separated the two germline ends. The CDR3 is 16 residues long. CDR3 bases: TGCGCCAGCAGCCAAGCGGGCCCAGCCCGCACAGATACGCAGTATTTT. This gives the protein CASSQAGPARTDTQYF.

CDR3 coding DNA: TGTGCCAGCAGCCCCAACCAAAGGCGGGGGGCAGATACGCAGTATTTT. It specifies CASSPNQRRGADTQYF. This chain uses TRBV5-4 with TRBJ2-3; the match to TRBD2 covers 8 bases. With V trimmed by 4 bases and J by 4 bases, 11 bases remained unmatched. This CDR3 contains 16 residues. Germline V gene data show CDR1 as SGHNT and CDR2 as YYREEE (reference sequence).

This chain joins TRBV6-6 and TRBJ1-6, with D perhaps TRBD1 (6 bases). V was pared by 7 bases and J by 7 bases, with 8 bases between. The CDR3 extends over 12 amino acids. Per the germline V gene, CDR1 is MNHNY and CDR2 is SVGAGI (reference sequence). In DNA, the CDR3 is TGTGCCAGCAAGCAGGGGAATTCACCCCTCCACTTT. It encodes CASKQGNSPLHF.